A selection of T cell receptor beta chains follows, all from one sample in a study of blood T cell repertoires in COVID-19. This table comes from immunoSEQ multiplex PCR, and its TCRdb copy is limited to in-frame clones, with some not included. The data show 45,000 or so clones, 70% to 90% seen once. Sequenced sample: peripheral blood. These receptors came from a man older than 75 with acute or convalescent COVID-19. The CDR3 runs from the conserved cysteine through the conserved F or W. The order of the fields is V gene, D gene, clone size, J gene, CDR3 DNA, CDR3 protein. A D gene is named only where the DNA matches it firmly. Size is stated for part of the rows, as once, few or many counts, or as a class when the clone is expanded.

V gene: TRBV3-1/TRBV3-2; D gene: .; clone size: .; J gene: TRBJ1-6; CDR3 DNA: TGTGCCAGCAGCCAAGATTTGGGGGGTTCACCCCTCCACTTT; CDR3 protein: CASSQDLGGSPLHF
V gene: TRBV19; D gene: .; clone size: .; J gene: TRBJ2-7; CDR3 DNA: TGTGCCAGTAGTGCAGGGGACACAACCTACGAGCAGTACTTC; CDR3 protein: CASSAGDTTYEQYF
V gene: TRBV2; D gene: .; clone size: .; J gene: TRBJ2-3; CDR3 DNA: TGTGCCAGCAGTGAAGGAGGCCGTGCAGATACGCAGTATTTT; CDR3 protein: CASSEGGRADTQYF
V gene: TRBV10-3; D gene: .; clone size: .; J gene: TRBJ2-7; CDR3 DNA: TGTGCCATCAGTGAGGACTTGAGCTCCTACGAGCAGTACTTC; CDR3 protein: CAISEDLSSYEQYF
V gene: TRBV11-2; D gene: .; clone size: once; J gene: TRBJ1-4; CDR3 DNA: TGTGCCAGCAGCTTAAACGGGTTGCCTAATGAAAAACTGTTTTTT; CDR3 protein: CASSLNGLPNEKLFF
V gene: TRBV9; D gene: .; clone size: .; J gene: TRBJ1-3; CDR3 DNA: TGTGCCAGCAGCTCCGGGGGAGGGGGGGATCTTGGAAACACCATATATTTT; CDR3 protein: CASSSGGGGDLGNTIYF
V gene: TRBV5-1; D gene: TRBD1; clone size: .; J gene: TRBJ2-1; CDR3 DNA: TGCGCCAGCAGCTTGTTCCAGGGGGCCTACAATGAGCAGTTCTTC; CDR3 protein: CASSLFQGAYNEQFF
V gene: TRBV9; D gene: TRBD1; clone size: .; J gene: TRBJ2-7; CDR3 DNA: TGTGCCAGCAGCGTCTCCGGGACAGGGAGCCAAGACGAGCAGTACTTC; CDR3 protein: CASSVSGTGSQDEQYF
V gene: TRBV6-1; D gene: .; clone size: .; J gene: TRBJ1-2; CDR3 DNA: TGTGCCAGCAGTGAAGTAGAGGGTTGGAGCTATGGCTACACCTTC; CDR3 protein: CASSEVEGWSYGYTF
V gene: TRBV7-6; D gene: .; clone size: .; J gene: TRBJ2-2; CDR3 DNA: TGTGCCAGCAGCCGACTCCCTTCCGGGGAGCTGTTTTTT; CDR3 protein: CASSRLPSGELFF
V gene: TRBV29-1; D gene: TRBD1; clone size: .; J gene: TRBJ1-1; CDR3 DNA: TGCAGCGTTCGGACAGGGGGCCGGGAAGCTTTCTTT; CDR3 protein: CSVRTGGREAFF
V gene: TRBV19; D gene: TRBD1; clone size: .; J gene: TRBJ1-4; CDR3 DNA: TGTGCCAGTAGCAGCAGGGGGCGGGATGAAAAACTGTTTTTT; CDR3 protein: CASSSRGRDEKLFF
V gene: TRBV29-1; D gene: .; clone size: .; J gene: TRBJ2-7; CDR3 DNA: TGCAGCGTTGATGGGACACGCGGCGAGCAGTACTTC; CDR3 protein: CSVDGTRGEQYF
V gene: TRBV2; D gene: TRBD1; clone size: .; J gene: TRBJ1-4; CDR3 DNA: TGTGCCAGCACCCTCGGACAGGGATTTGAAAAACTGTTTTTT; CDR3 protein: CASTLGQGFEKLFF
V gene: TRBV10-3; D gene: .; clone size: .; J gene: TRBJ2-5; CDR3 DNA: TGTGCCATCAGTTGGACAGTGAGGGGGGAGACCCAGTACTTC; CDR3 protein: CAISWTVRGETQYF
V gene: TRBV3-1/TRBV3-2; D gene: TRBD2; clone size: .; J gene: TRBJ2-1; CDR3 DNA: TGTGCCAGCAGCCAAGAGATGGCGGGGGGGACCTACAATGAGCAGTTCTTC; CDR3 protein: CASSQEMAGGTYNEQFF
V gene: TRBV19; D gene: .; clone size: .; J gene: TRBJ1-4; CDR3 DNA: TGTGCCAGTAGGCTGGGGGGGGCTGAAAAACTGTTTTTT; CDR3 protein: CASRLGGAEKLFF
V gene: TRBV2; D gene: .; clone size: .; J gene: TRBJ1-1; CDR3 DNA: TGTGCCAGCAGTGAAAGGGTAGGGGGAAGGACTGAAGCTTTCTTT; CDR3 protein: CASSERVGGRTEAFF
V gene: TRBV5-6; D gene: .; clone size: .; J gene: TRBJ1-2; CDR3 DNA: TGTGCCAGCAGCTTCAGGGAATGGCTCTATGGCTACACCTTC; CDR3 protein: CASSFREWLYGYTF
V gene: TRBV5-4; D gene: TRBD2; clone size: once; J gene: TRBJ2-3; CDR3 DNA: TGTGCCAGCAGCTTCCCCGGGAGGGATACGCAGTATTTT; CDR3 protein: CASSFPGRDTQYF
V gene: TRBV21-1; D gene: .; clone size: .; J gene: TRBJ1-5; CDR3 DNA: TGTGCCACCTCCCCCCGGGATTATAGCAATCAGCCCCAGCATTTT; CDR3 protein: CATSPRDYSNQPQHF
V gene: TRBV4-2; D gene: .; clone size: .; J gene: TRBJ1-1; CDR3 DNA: TGTGCCAGCAGCCAATTCAGGTCCACTGAAGCTTTCTTT; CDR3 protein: CASSQFRSTEAFF
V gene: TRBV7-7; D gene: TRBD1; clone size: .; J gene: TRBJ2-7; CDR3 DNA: TGTGCCAGCAGCACCACAGGACAGGGTCCCCTGGCCTACGAGCAGTACTTC; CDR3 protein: CASSTTGQGPLAYEQYF